A single T cell receptor (beta chain) is shown here with its context. Its antigen is still unknown. The data were produced by immunoSEQ multiplex PCR, yet TCRdb's version contains in-frame clones alone and is incomplete. This sample has roughly 1.4 million clones, with 97% to 99% found just once. The V end lost 2 bases, the J end lost 1 base, and 24 bases lay between the germline ends. Per germline, CDR1 SGHVS and CDR2 FQNEAQ. This CDR3 spans 20 amino acids. The data stem from a study of shared clonotypes between healthy human individuals. Points from the study as a whole: It was only blood that was sampled, and tissue repertoires likely differ. Generation probabilities were higher for clonotypes shared across all four sorted-subset donors than for unshared ones.

Naive CD45RA+ and memory CD45RA-negative subsets were split from CD4+ cells. The sequenced material came from naive CD4+ T cells sorted from blood. The subset was: CD45RA+ positively selected. J is TRBJ1-3 and V is TRBV7-8, with D perhaps matching TRBD1 (5 bases). This receptor was identified in a man aged 25 to 40 in good health. The CDR3: CASSLRGRGIGDGSGNTIYF. In DNA form, the CDR3 reads TGTGCCAGCAGCTTAAGGGGTCGAGGAATCGGCGACGGGTCTGGAAACACCATATATTTT.